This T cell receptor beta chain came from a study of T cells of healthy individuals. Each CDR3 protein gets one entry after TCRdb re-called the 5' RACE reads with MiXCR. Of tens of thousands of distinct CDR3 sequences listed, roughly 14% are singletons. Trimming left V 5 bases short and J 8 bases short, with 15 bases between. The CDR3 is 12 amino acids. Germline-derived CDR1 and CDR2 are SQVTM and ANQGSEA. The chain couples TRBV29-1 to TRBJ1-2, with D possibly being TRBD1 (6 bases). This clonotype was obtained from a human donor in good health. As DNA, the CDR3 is TGCAGCGTTTTACAGGGACGTAACGGCTACACCTTC. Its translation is CSVLQGRNGYTF. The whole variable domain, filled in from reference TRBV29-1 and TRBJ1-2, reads SAVISQKPSRDICQRGTSLTIQCQVDSQVTMMFWYRQQPGQSLTLIATANQGSEATYESGFVIDKFPISRPNLTFSTLTVSNMSPEDSSIYLCSVLQGRNGYTFGSGTRLTVV.